This T cell receptor (beta chain) was sequenced during a study of blood T cell repertoires in COVID-19 (dated by TCRdb to 2018 to 2021). As for the study more broadly: The collaborator samples originated in the United States, Italy and Spain and spanned the acute and convalescent phases of COVID-19. Deeply sampled blood TCRbeta repertoires from subjects exposed to, actively infected with, or recovered from COVID-19 were included in the dataset. HLA class I and class II types, where available, came from metadata supplied by the sample provider rather than from assay-based typing. A freely available public database, intended as a resource for researchers studying the immune response to SARS-CoV-2, is where the repertoires were released. The material from the prospective study consisted of cDNA or gDNA derived from T cells, B-cell-depleted T cells, or PBMCs. A de-identified subject ID, COVID-19 status, age in years and sex were almost always included in the sample metadata. The samples were drawn from the first 160 participants of the ongoing ImmuneRACE study and from roughly 1,300 subjects provided by 6 global collaborators. Broader findings and caveats from the paper: Clinical and demographic metadata were provided uncurated, with the amount varying by source and participant.

The sample holds a few counts of this clone. Its antigen specificity is not known. Base qualities were left out, and no much larger clone turns up one base away. In the germline V gene, CDR1 corresponds to KGHSH and CDR2 to LQKENI. Trimmed from V: 5 bases; trimmed from J: 0 bases; junction bases lacking a gene match: 8. The CDR3 spans 17 residues, from the cysteine through the phenylalanine. Just the 51-base CDR3 DNA is kept, in frame starting at base 1. Whole blood was collected in K2EDTA tubes by collaborating institutions according to the institutions' own protocols. For TCRbeta analysis, collaborators shipped samples as frozen whole blood, isolated PBMCs, or DNA extracted from either of those sample types. TCRbeta CDR3 regions were amplified from genomic DNA by means of the immunoSEQ Assay, a bias-controlled multiplex PCR. As for how the authors treated the data: The number of nucleated cells in each sample was estimated from the amplification of reference gene primers within the assay. To quantify the absolute abundance of each unique TCRbeta CDR3 rearrangement, sequence reads were collapsed and filtered. For each sample, productive Simpson clonality was calculated as the square root of Simpson's diversity index across productive rearrangements. TCRdb retrieved this table from immuneACCESS and kept in-frame rearrangements only. Not all clones are present; in checked studies, unresolved V genes account for under half, and no reason is known for the remainder. That table gives V, J and clone size, and the DNA gave D and trimming. The sample table lists nearly 70,000 clones, approximately 80% of them with a count of one. Of the sample, about a tenth falls within the top ten clones.

This clonotype was obtained from a woman of 80 years or more with acute or convalescent COVID-19. The chain uses TRBV18 and TRBJ1-5; 9 nucleotides in the junction match TRBD1. Sequencing was performed on peripheral blood. The sequenced DNA is TGTGCCAGCTCAATGCGGACAGGGGACTATAGCAATCAGCCCCAGCATTTT. It is translated as CASSMRTGDYSNQPQHF. With the rest looked up from the reference TRBV18 and TRBJ1-5 genes rather than sequenced, the full variable domain is NAGVMQNPRHLVRRRGQEARLRCSPMKGHSHVYWYRQLPEEGLKFMVYLQKENIIDESGMPKERFSAEFPKEGPSILRIQQVVRGDSAAYFCASSMRTGDYSNQPQHFGDGTRLSIL.